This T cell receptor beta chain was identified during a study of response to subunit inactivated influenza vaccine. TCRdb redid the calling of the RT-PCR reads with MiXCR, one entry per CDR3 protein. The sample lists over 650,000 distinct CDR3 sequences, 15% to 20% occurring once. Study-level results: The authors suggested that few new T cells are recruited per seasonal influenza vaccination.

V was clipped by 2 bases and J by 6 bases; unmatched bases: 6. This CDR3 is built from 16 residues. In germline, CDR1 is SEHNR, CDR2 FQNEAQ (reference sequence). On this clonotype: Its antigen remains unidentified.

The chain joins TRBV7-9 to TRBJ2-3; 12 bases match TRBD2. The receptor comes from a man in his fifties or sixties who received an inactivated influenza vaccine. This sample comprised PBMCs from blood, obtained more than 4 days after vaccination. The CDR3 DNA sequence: TGTGCCAGCAGCTTACTAGCGGGAGGGCCCAAGGATACGCAGTATTTT. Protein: CASSLLAGGPKDTQYF.